The rows below give T cell receptor beta chains drawn from one sample of a study of beta chain features in type 1 diabetes. TCRdb's table, derived via immunoSEQ multiplex PCR, lists solely in-frame clones and lacks some. The table shows roughly 140,000 clones, with 10% occurring only once. The sample was central memory CD4+ T cells from blood. The receptors were gathered from a man aged 25 to 40 with type 1 diabetes. The CDR3 runs from the conserved cysteine through the conserved F or W. The D gene is left open where the match is weak. Only part of the rows carry a size: once, few, many, or a class if the clone is expanded.

v_gene	abundance	j_gene	d_gene	CDR3nt	CDR3aa
TRBV4-1	few	TRBJ1-1	-	TGCGCCAGCAGCCAAGTCGGGGGTCACACTGAAGCTTTCTTT	CASSQVGGHTEAFF
TRBV2	-	TRBJ2-7	TRBD1	TGTGCCAGCATTAGGGACAGATCCTCCTACGAGCAGTACTTC	CASIRDRSSYEQYF
TRBV4-2	few	TRBJ1-5	TRBD1	TGTGCCAGCAGCCTACAAGATGACAGGGGGGGAAGCAATCAGCCCCAGCATTTT	CASSLQDDRGGSNQPQHF
TRBV7-9	-	TRBJ1-2	-	TGTGCCAGCAGCTCGCGGAGGACCGCCTATGGCTACACCTTC	CASSSRRTAYGYTF
TRBV4-3	few	TRBJ2-1	TRBD2	TGCGCCAGCAGCCATTCAGGCGGGAGTGGTGAGCAGTTCTTC	CASSHSGGSGEQFF
TRBV18	-	TRBJ1-3	TRBD1	TGTGCCAGCTCACCGCGACAGGGGGCGAATGGAAACACCATATATTTT	CASSPRQGANGNTIYF
TRBV2	-	TRBJ1-2	-	TGTGCCAGCAGTGAATTTGCAGGCGGCTACACCTTC	CASSEFAGGYTF
TRBV14	few	TRBJ2-5	TRBD2	TGTGCCAGCAGCCAAGGGACTAGCGGGTCTGAGACCCAGTACTTC	CASSQGTSGSETQYF
TRBV2	-	TRBJ1-2	TRBD1	TGTGCCACGAGACAGGGAAATACCTACACCTTC	CATRQGNTYTF
TRBV7-3	-	TRBJ2-7	-	TGTGCCAGCAGCCGCGGCGGGGAACACTACGAGCAGTACTTC	CASSRGGEHYEQYF
TRBV10-3	few	TRBJ2-7	TRBD1	TGTGCCATCAGGGGAACCGGGACAGGGCCCTACGAGCAGTACTTC	CAIRGTGTGPYEQYF
TRBV28	few	TRBJ1-2	-	TGTGCCAGCAGTCCAAGCGGACCAGCTAACTATGGCTACACCTTC	CASSPSGPANYGYTF
TRBV5-4	-	TRBJ2-7	TRBD2	TGTGCCAGCAGCTTTTGGACTAGAAGCTACGAGCAGTACTTC	CASSFWTRSYEQYF
TRBV4-3	many	TRBJ2-1	TRBD2	TGCGCCAGCAGCCAGAGGATGACAAGCGGGGGTCTGAAGCAGTTCTTC	CASSQRMTSGGLKQFF
TRBV2	few	TRBJ1-2	TRBD1	TGTGCCAGCACCCCCGACAGGGACGATGGCTACACCTTC	CASTPDRDDGYTF
TRBV27	-	TRBJ2-3	-	TGTGCCAGCAGTTCAGGGTTAGATACGCAGTATTTT	CASSSGLDTQYF
TRBV7-8	-	TRBJ2-5	TRBD2	TGTGCCAGCAGCTTAGAGGCGGGAGGGCTAGTGGCCCAGTACTTC	CASSLEAGGLVAQYF
TRBV28	few	TRBJ1-1	-	TGTGCCAGCAGTTTAGAGGCTGAAGCTTTCTTT	CASSLEAEAFF
TRBV4-2	-	TRBJ2-7	TRBD1	TGTGCCAGCAGCCAAGAGGGACAGGACGCCTACGAGCAGTACTTC	CASSQEGQDAYEQYF
TRBV7-9	many	TRBJ1-4	-	TGTGCCAGCAGCCCGGAGCGGGGAAAACTGTTTTTT	CASSPERGKLFF
TRBV6-6	-	TRBJ2-7	-	TGTGCCAGCAGCCTAGGGACCGGGAGCTCCTACGAGCAGTACTTC	CASSLGTGSSYEQYF
TRBV19	-	TRBJ2-2	-	TGTGCCAGTAGTTCTCGACTAGGATTCCCCGGGGAGCTGTTTTTT	CASSSRLGFPGELFF
TRBV18	few	TRBJ2-7	TRBD1	TGTGCCAGCTCACCACCTGGGACAGGGTTCTACGAGCAGTACTTC	CASSPPGTGFYEQYF
TRBV15	few	TRBJ2-7	TRBD1	TGTGCCACCAGCACTTCGGGACAGGGGGTCCACGAGCAGTACTTC	CATSTSGQGVHEQYF
TRBV29-1	few	TRBJ1-1	-	TGCAGCGCCGAGATCGGGTACACTGAAGCTTTCTTT	CSAEIGYTEAFF
TRBV5-4	few	TRBJ1-2	TRBD1	TGTGCCAGCAGCTGGGACAGGGGGGAGCGAGGCTACACCTTC	CASSWDRGERGYTF
TRBV7-3	many	TRBJ2-3	TRBD2	TGTGCCAGCAGTTTAGCGGGAGCGGGGGATACGCAGTATTTT	CASSLAGAGDTQYF
TRBV5-1	-	TRBJ1-2	-	TGCGCCAGCAGCGCGGACAGCCCTCGCTATGGCTACACCTTC	CASSADSPRYGYTF
TRBV28	-	TRBJ2-5	TRBD1	TGTGCCAGCGGAAGGACAGGGAGGGAGACCCAGTACTTC	CASGRTGRETQYF
TRBV7-2	many	TRBJ2-7	TRBD2	TGTGCCAGCACCAGCGGGAGAGGAGGCTACGAGCAGTACTTC	CASTSGRGGYEQYF
TRBV9	few	TRBJ2-1	TRBD2	TGTGCCAGCAGCGTAGGGGCTAGCGGGAGTTACGATGAGCAGTTCTTC	CASSVGASGSYDEQFF
TRBV5-1	few	TRBJ2-3	-	TGCGCCAGCAAAGCGACTGTCACAGATACGCAGTATTTT	CASKATVTDTQYF
TRBV28	many	TRBJ1-5	-	TGTGCCACCCTCAGGGGAATCTATCAGCCCCAGCATTTT	CATLRGIYQPQHF
TRBV5-4	-	TRBJ2-1	-	TGTGCCAGCAGCTCTGGACGGGAGCCCTACAATGAGCAGTTCTTC	CASSSGREPYNEQFF
TRBV19	few	TRBJ2-1	TRBD1	TGTGCCAGTAGGCAACAGGGGGCGTCCTACAATGAGCAGTTCTTC	CASRQQGASYNEQFF
TRBV28	few	TRBJ2-1	-	TGTGCCAGCAGCCCTCTACGGTCTTCCTACAATGAGCAGTTCTTC	CASSPLRSSYNEQFF
TRBV4-1	few	TRBJ2-1	TRBD1	TGCGCCAGCAGCCAAGGAGGACAGGGGTTAAGAGATGAGCAGTTCTTC	CASSQGGQGLRDEQFF
TRBV7-9	-	TRBJ2-7	TRBD2	TGTGCCAGCAGCTTAGGCGAAGGAACTAGCGGGAGGGCTCGCGAGCAGTACTTC	CASSLGEGTSGRAREQYF
TRBV28	few	TRBJ1-5	TRBD1	TGTGCCAGCAGTTACCCAGGGGGGTATCAGCCCCAGCATTTT	CASSYPGGYQPQHF
TRBV28	-	TRBJ1-5	-	TGTGCCAGCAGCACCTTGACAGGACGCAATCAGCCCCAGCATTTT	CASSTLTGRNQPQHF
TRBV29-1	few	TRBJ2-5	-	TGCAGCGTCCGAAGACGGGGGGCACAAGAGACCCAGTACTTC	CSVRRRGAQETQYF
TRBV28	-	TRBJ2-1	-	TGTGCCAGCAGTTCCCGACGGGGATGGTTCTTC	CASSSRRGWFF
TRBV10-3	-	TRBJ1-1	-	TGTGCCACAGGAACAGTGAACACTGAAGCTTTCTTT	CATGTVNTEAFF
TRBV11-1	few	TRBJ1-5	-	TGTGCCAGCAGCGTACAGAGCTATCAGCCCCAGCATTTT	CASSVQSYQPQHF
TRBV5-1	-	TRBJ2-3	TRBD2	TGCGCCAGCAGCTTAGGGACTAGCGGTCGCACAGATACGCAGTATTTT	CASSLGTSGRTDTQYF
TRBV5-1	few	TRBJ2-5	-	TGCGCCAGCAGCTTGGGCCTGGGCCAGGAGACCCAGTACTTC	CASSLGLGQETQYF
TRBV7-2	-	TRBJ2-7	TRBD2	TGTGCCAGCAGCCCTAGCGGGAAGAGGTACGAGCAGTACTTC	CASSPSGKRYEQYF
TRBV4-1	many	TRBJ2-1	TRBD2	TGCGCCAGCAGGCCCGGACTAGCGGGGTACAATGAGCAGTTCTTC	CASRPGLAGYNEQFF
TRBV4-2	-	TRBJ2-3	-	TGTGCCAGCAGCCAAGTTAGTACGGATACGCAGTATTTT	CASSQVSTDTQYF
TRBV28	-	TRBJ1-2	TRBD1	TGTGCCAGCAGTTTGTCACAGGGGTATGGCTACACCTTC	CASSLSQGYGYTF